Following are 3 T cell receptor beta chains from one sample sequenced in a study of radiotherapy plus CTLA-4 blockade in lung cancer. The assay was immunoSEQ multiplex PCR, and TCRdb's table has in-frame clones only and misses some. This sample yields 100,000 to 150,000 clones, of which roughly 80% are seen a single time; 5% to 5.5% belongs to the top ten. The sample was peripheral blood, taken from a patient treated with radiotherapy plus ipilimumab. These receptor sequences come from a human donor with non-small cell lung cancer who had a partial response to radiotherapy plus ipilimumab.

The chain couples TRBV19 to TRBJ1-5, with a weak D call TRBD1 (6 bases). V lost 6 bases to trimming and J lost 3 bases, with 12 bases between them. The germline V gene has CDR1 LNHDA and CDR2 SQIVND (reference sequence). The CDR3 loop spans 14 amino acids. DNA for the CDR3: TGTGCCAGTAGCCACGGACAGATCAATCAGCCCCAGCATTTT. Its protein product is CASSHGQINQPQHF.

The V gene is TRBV5-4, the J gene TRBJ2-3, with TRBD2 identical over 7 bases. The CDR3 loop spans 15 amino acids. Trimming took 9 bases from V and 1 from J; bases not matched to a gene: 11. Germline V gene data show CDR1 as SGHNT and CDR2 as YYREEE (reference sequence). The CDR3 DNA sequence: TGTGCCACCGCAAAAGAGCGGGACGGCACAGATACGCAGTATTTT. Residues: CATAKERDGTDTQYF.

Worth noting for this clone: Compared with germline, one end of the junction differs, possibly owing to a read error. The chain employs TRBV29-1 and TRBJ1-3, with D possibly matching TRBD1 (6 bases). The CDR3 spans 12 residues. Germline V gene sequence: CDR1 SQVTM, CDR2 ANQGSEA. CDR3: CSVEGGGHTIYF. DNA of the CDR3: TGCAGCGTCGAAGGGGGGGGGCACACCATATATTTT.